This entry lists 31 T cell receptor beta chains sequenced from one sample in a study of blood T cells in healthy people across ages. Then a second PCR, running roughly 7 to 11 cycles, was carried out with a sample-barcoded 5' primer and a J-beta primer mix. Each CDR3 protein gets one entry after TCRdb re-called the 5' RACE reads with MiXCR. The table lists under 1 million distinct CDR3 sequences, about 42% of them singletons. Input material: blood. The source of these receptors is a man in his 60s in good health.

There are a few counts of this clonotype. The CDR3 DNA follows: TGTGCCAGCAGTGTCGAGTTACCTAATGAAAAACTGTTTTTT. Protein product: CASSVELPNEKLFF. V and J are TRBV2 and TRBJ1-4; D ambiguous. V gave up 4 bases and J gave up 3 bases, with 9 bases separating them. This CDR3 is 14 amino acids long. CDR1 is SNHLY, CDR2 FYNNEI, per germline.

Only a few counts were recorded for this clonotype. The rearrangement links TRBV27 to TRBJ1-5; tentative D call: TRBD1 (6 bases). This CDR3 is 15 amino acids long. The germline V gene has CDR1 MNHEY and CDR2 SMNVEV (reference sequence). V was clipped by 5 bases and J by 7 bases, with 18 bases between them. CDR3 sequence (DNA): TGTGCCAGCAGTGAATACAGGGCGCCGGGGCAGCCCCAGCATTTT. Amino acid sequence: CASSEYRAPGQPQHF.

This clonotype was counted ten times or more. This rearrangement joins TRBV5-6 to TRBJ2-7; no reliable D call. The germline V and J ends were trimmed by 4 bases and 3 bases, with 17 bases remaining between them. CDR1 and CDR2 from the germline V gene are SGHDT and YYEEEE. The length of the CDR3 is 15 residues. CDR3 residues: CASSAAITEGYEQYF. CDR3 nucleotides: TGTGCCAGCAGCGCAGCCATCACAGAAGGCTACGAGCAGTACTTC.

V is TRBV6-2 or TRBV6-3 and J is TRBJ1-5, with unresolved D. The CDR3 contains 13 residues. CDR1 MNHEY and CDR2 SVGEGT come from the germline V gene. Trimming took off 4 bases at V and 5 bases at J, with 9 bases between the two ends. DNA for the CDR3: TGTGCCAGCAGTTCTCGGGCGGATCAGCCCCAGCATTTT. Translated: CASSSRADQPQHF.

This rearrangement joins TRBV30 to TRBJ2-7, with D possibly being TRBD1 (5 bases). The J call may be faulty, since TRBJ2-4 better matches the DNA end. Germline loops: CDR1 GTSNPN, CDR2 SVGIG (reference sequence). The CDR3 is made up of 14 amino acids. In nucleotides, the CDR3 is TGTGCCTGGAGTCCCGCAGGGCTCGGAGACATTCAGTACTTC. Its protein is CAWSPAGLGDIQYF.

Comments on this clonotype: One end of the junction does not line up with germline, which may come from a read error. V is TRBV15 and J is TRBJ2-3; 12 bases align to TRBD2. The CDR3 consists of 18 residues. CDR1 and CDR2 (germline): LNHNV, YYDKDF (reference sequence). The CDR3 DNA follows: TGTGCCTCCAGCAGAGACGGACTAGCGGGGAGTATCACAGATACGCAGTATTTT. It yields the protein CASSRDGLAGSITDTQYF. The full variable domain, in which reference TRBV15 and TRBJ2-3 provide the parts outside the CDR3, is DAMVIQNPRYQVTQFGKPVTLSCSQTLNHNVMYWYQQKSSQAPKLLFHYYDKDFNNEADTPDNFQSRRPNTSFCFLDIRSPGLGDTAMYLCASSRDGLAGSITDTQYFGPGTRLTVL.

Points on this clonotype: One end of the junction is discordant with germline, which a read error may explain. This CDR3 is CASSLGWDTQYF. Here the CDR3 DNA reads TGTGCCAGCAGCCTAGGGTGGGATACGCAGTATTTT. This chain uses TRBV13 with TRBJ2-3; no clear D gene. CDR3 length: 12 residues. Germline lookup yields CDR1 PRHDT and CDR2 FYEKMQ (reference sequence).

The rearrangement uses TRBV6-2 or TRBV6-3 and TRBJ2-6, with unresolved D. This CDR3 has 17 amino acids. CDR1 is MNHEY and CDR2 is SVGEGT in the germline V gene. Trimming removed 7 bases from V and 0 bases from J, with 16 bases in between. Here the CDR3 DNA reads TGTGCCAGCAAACCCTTTCCAGGAAGCTCTGGGGCCAACGTCCTGACTTTC. It encodes CASKPFPGSSGANVLTF.

The chain recombines TRBV6-2 or TRBV6-3 with TRBJ1-5; D call uncertain. The CDR3 loop spans 13 amino acids. V was shortened by 6 bases and J by 5 bases, with 11 bases between the two germline ends. The germline CDR1 and CDR2 sequences are MNHEY and SVGEGT. The CDR3 coding sequence is TGTGCCAGCAGCAAGCAGTGGTATCAGCCCCAGCATTTT. Residues: CASSKQWYQPQHF.

This clonotype was detected only a few times. This chain uses TRBV12-3 or TRBV12-4 with TRBJ2-5; D might be TRBD1 (5 bases). CDR3 size: 14 residues. The V gene lost 8 bases and the J gene lost 3 bases, with 16 bases spanning the gap. The CDR3 region is CASGQGAEKETQYF. The CDR3 region has the DNA TGTGCCAGCGGTCAAGGGGCCGAGAAAGAGACCCAGTACTTC.

The sample holds a few counts of this clonotype. The chain couples TRBV6-4 to TRBJ1-2; tentative D call: TRBD1 (5 bases). Trimming stripped 3 bases from V and 8 bases from J, with 13 bases between. Germline V lookup: CDR1 MRHNA, CDR2 SNTAGT. The CDR3 spans 13 residues. The CDR3 loop reads CASSDLSGRGYTF. The CDR3 coding sequence is TGTGCCAGCAGTGATCTATCAGGGCGAGGCTACACCTTC.

The V and J genes are TRBV12-3 or TRBV12-4 and TRBJ2-3; 7 nucleotides match TRBD2. The CDR3 runs 16 residues. V was pared by 5 bases and J by 2 bases, with 10 bases of the junction left unmatched. CDR3 sequence: CASSAPGAGITDTQYF. Here the CDR3 DNA reads TGTGCCAGCAGTGCCCCAGGAGCGGGGATCACAGATACGCAGTATTTT.

This clonotype has more than one count but fewer than ten. The chain couples TRBV3-1 to TRBJ1-2; TRBD1 matches 7 bases. Trimming removed 3 bases from V and 4 bases from J; junction bases left unmatched: 5. The length of the CDR3 is 14 residues. In germline, CDR1 is LGHDT, CDR2 YNNKEL (reference sequence). The CDR3 region has the DNA TGTGCCAGCAGCCAGATGGGACAGATCTATGGCTACACCTTC. The encoded protein is CASSQMGQIYGYTF. Full variable domain (missing parts from reference TRBV3-1 and TRBJ1-2): DTAVSQTPKYLVTQMGNDKSIKCEQNLGHDTMYWYKQDSKKFLKIMFSYNNKELIINETVPNRFSPKSPDKAHLNLHINSLELGDSAVYFCASSQMGQIYGYTFGSGTRLTVV.

The chain has TRBV12-3 or TRBV12-4 and TRBJ2-1; 12 nucleotides align to TRBD2. The CDR3 has 14 amino acids. With 4 bases clipped from V and 6 bases from J, the junction kept 1 base outside the gene matches. The CDR3 protein is CASSWTSGVNEQFF. CDR3 nucleotides: TGTGCCAGCAGTTGGACTAGCGGGGTCAATGAGCAGTTCTTC.

The chain employs TRBV2 and TRBJ2-5; 9 bases map to TRBD1. CDR1 is SNHLY, CDR2 FYNNEI, per germline. The trim removed 7 bases at V and 4 bases at J, leaving 10 bases unmatched. This CDR3 is 15 amino acids long. The CDR3 reads CASNPDRGLRETQYF. The CDR3 coding sequence is TGTGCCAGCAATCCTGACAGGGGGTTAAGAGAGACCCAGTACTTC.

This chain uses TRBV3-1 with TRBJ2-3; D gene unclear. V was cut by 1 base and J by 8 bases, with 13 bases left in between. The CDR3 has 14 amino acids. Germline V CDR1 and CDR2: LGHDT, YNNKEL (reference sequence). CDR3 amino acids: CASSQGNAVATQYF. CDR3 coding DNA: TGTGCCAGCAGCCAAGGAAACGCTGTTGCTACGCAGTATTTT.

The chain recombines TRBV28 with TRBJ1-5; 8 nucleotides agree with TRBD1. V trimming: 10 bases; J trimming: 3 bases; junction bases outside the gene matches: 5. The germline gives CDR1 MDHEN, CDR2 SYDVKM. The CDR3 length is 13 residues. CDR3 sequence: CATGTGFNQPQHF. CDR3 bases: TGTGCCACCGGGACAGGCTTCAATCAGCCCCAGCATTTT.

Points on this clonotype: The CDR3 ends on some other residue instead of the conserved phenylalanine or tryptophan, so this is likely a read error. This sequence joins TRBV7-2 and TRBJ2-1; TRBD2 matches 8 bases. Germline trimming cut 7 bases from V and 8 bases from J; bases unmatched to any gene: 10. There are 14 residues in the CDR3. Looked up from germline, CDR1 is SGHTA and CDR2 is FQGNSA. The CDR3 protein is CASKRAGGMDEQFS. CDR3 sequence (DNA): TGTGCCAGCAAGAGGGCGGGGGGAATGGATGAGCAGTTCTCC.

The chain employs TRBV5-6 and TRBJ2-7; TRBD1 matches 7 bases. The J call is uncertain, as TRBJ2-5 better fits the DNA end. Germline loops: CDR1 SGHDT, CDR2 YYEEEE. This CDR3 is built from 15 residues. CDR3 loop: CASSLQRQGKETQYF. In nucleotides, the CDR3 is TGTGCCAGCAGCTTGCAGAGACAGGGAAAAGAGACCCAGTACTTC.

V usage is TRBV6-2 or TRBV6-3 and J usage is TRBJ2-7; D perhaps matches TRBD1 (6 bases). The CDR3 covers 12 residues. Trimming removed 8 bases at V and 5 bases at J, with 13 bases between. Germline V gene sequence: CDR1 MNHEY, CDR2 SVGEGT. The CDR3 sequence: CASGTKVDEQYF. The CDR3 DNA reads as TGTGCCAGCGGGACAAAGGTTGACGAGCAGTACTTC.

V usage is TRBV28 and J usage is TRBJ2-7, with D possibly being TRBD1 (5 bases). The germline CDR1 and CDR2 sequences are MDHEN and SYDVKM. CDR3 length: 14 amino acids. V gave up 8 bases and J gave up 2 bases, with 16 bases separating them. The CDR3 region is CASLKGVIPYEQYF. In DNA form, the CDR3 reads TGTGCCAGCCTTAAAGGGGTAATCCCCTACGAGCAGTACTTC.

The chain employs TRBV13 and TRBJ2-2, with a tentative D call TRBD2 (6 bases). Germline V CDR1 and CDR2: PRHDT, FYEKMQ (reference sequence). The CDR3 runs to 15 residues. Trimming removed 3 bases from V and 1 base from J, with 9 bases in between. The CDR3 region is CASSFSGLNTGELFF. The CDR3 bases are TGTGCCAGCAGCTTTAGCGGTTTGAACACCGGGGAGCTGTTTTTT.

This clonotype was detected ten times or more. The chain's CDR3 is CASSSWGGGYGYTF. The CDR3 DNA reads TGTGCCAGCAGTTCCTGGGGGGGCGGCTATGGCTACACCTTC. The J gene is TRBJ1-2, the V gene TRBV27; D possibly corresponds to TRBD1 (6 bases). The V end was cut by 4 bases, the J end by 4 bases, with 13 bases between. The CDR3 has 14 amino acids. From germline, CDR1 is MNHEY and CDR2 SMNVEV (reference sequence).

The chain links TRBV10-3 to TRBJ2-7; tentatively, D is TRBD2 (5 bases). The CDR3 covers 11 residues. CDR1 and CDR2 from the germline V gene are ENHRY and SYGVKD. The V and J ends lost 0 bases and 10 bases respectively, with 7 bases between them. CDR3 nucleotide sequence: TGTGCCATCAGTGAGTCTGGACTCCAGTACTTC. It encodes CAISESGLQYF.

This clonotype was seen a handful of times. This sequence joins TRBV4-1 and TRBJ2-1; 12 bases line up with TRBD2. V was clipped by 0 bases and J by 6 bases; unmatched bases: 6. The germline V gene encodes CDR1 MGHRA and CDR2 YSYEKL. The CDR3 runs to 17 residues. CDR3 DNA sequence: TGCGCCAGCAGCCAAGATTGGCTAGCGGGGGGGCCCAATGAGCAGTTCTTC. Translation: CASSQDWLAGGPNEQFF.

The table lists this clonotype with many counts. The chain recombines TRBV29-1 with TRBJ2-1; TRBD2 aligns across 8 bases. The CDR3 extends over 14 amino acids. Germline V gene sequence: CDR1 SQVTM, CDR2 ANQGSEA. The ends lost 7 bases at V and 4 bases at J; junction bases unmatched: 9. The CDR3 here is CSARPGGLYNEQFF. The CDR3 region has the DNA TGCAGCGCCCGACCGGGAGGGCTTTACAATGAGCAGTTCTTC.

V and J are TRBV29-1 and TRBJ2-5; a weak D match, TRBD1 (6 bases). The CDR3 length is 13 residues. Germline V gene sequence: CDR1 SQVTM, CDR2 ANQGSEA. V was shortened by 7 bases and J by 11 bases, with 23 bases between the two germline ends. In DNA form, the CDR3 reads TGCAGCGGGGGGCAGGGCCATGGCAATGAGCAGTACTTC. Translating gives CSGGQGHGNEQYF.

The genes are TRBV12-3 or TRBV12-4 and TRBJ2-3; perhaps TRBD2 as D (5 bases). The CDR3 totals 14 residues. The ends were cut back, 6 bases at V and 1 base at J, with 11 bases in the middle. CDR3 in amino acids: CASSNTAGTDTQYF. CDR3 DNA: TGTGCCAGCAGCAACACAGCGGGCACAGATACGCAGTATTTT.

The chain combines TRBV6-5 with TRBJ1-2; D call uncertain. Germline V CDR1 and CDR2: MNHEY, SVGAGI. V lost 6 bases and J 7 bases, leaving 21 bases between the germline ends. This CDR3 has 15 amino acids. The CDR3 spells CASSYIGIGVPGYTF. As DNA, the CDR3 is TGTGCCAGCAGCTATATAGGGATTGGAGTGCCTGGCTACACCTTC.

As regards this clonotype: This clone may be a read error of a much larger clone one base away. The gene calls are TRBV12-3 or TRBV12-4 and TRBJ2-4; the D is unclear. The J call may be in error: the DNA end matches TRBJ2-7 better. The CDR3 loop spans 15 amino acids. Here the CDR3 DNA reads TGTGCCAGCAGTATTAGTAGCTGCCCCTCCTACGAGCAGTACTTC. This encodes CASSISSCPSYEQYF.

A few counts support this clonotype. The chain has TRBV11-3 and TRBJ2-3; D gene uncertain. In germline, CDR1 is SGHNT, CDR2 YENEEA. The CDR3 loop spans 12 amino acids. V was pared by 3 bases and J by 5 bases, with 6 bases between. CDR3 sequence (DNA): TGTGCCAGCAGCTTCCCAGGAGATACGCAGTATTTT. Translation gives CASSFPGDTQYF. The full variable domain, completed using reference TRBV11-3 and TRBJ2-3, is EAGVVQSPRYKIIEKKQPVAFWCNPISGHNTLYWYLQNLGQGPELLIRYENEEAVDDSQLPKDRFSAERLKGVDSTLKIQPAELGDSAVYLCASSFPGDTQYFGPGTRLTVL.